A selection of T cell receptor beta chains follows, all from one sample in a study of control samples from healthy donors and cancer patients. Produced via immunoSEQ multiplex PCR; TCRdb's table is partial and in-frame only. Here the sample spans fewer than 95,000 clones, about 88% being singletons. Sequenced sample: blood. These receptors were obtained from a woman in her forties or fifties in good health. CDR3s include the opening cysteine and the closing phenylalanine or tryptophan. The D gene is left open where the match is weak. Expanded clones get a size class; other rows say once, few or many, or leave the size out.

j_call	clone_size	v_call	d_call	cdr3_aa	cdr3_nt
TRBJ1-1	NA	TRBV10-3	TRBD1	CAISEQGANTEAFF	TGTGCCATCAGTGAGCAGGGGGCGAACACTGAAGCTTTCTTT
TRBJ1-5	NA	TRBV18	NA	CASSPGRSNQPQHF	TGTGCCAGCTCACCCGGCAGGAGCAATCAGCCCCAGCATTTT
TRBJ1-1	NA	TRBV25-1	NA	CASSESPGWTEAFF	TGTGCCAGCAGTGAATCACCGGGGTGGACTGAAGCTTTCTTT
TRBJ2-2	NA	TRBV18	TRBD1	CASLRRLTGGDTGELFF	TGTGCCAGCCTAAGACGTCTTACAGGGGGCGACACCGGGGAGCTGTTTTTT
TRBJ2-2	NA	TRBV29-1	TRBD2	CSVEREGRTGELFF	TGCAGCGTGGAGCGGGAGGGCCGGACCGGGGAGCTGTTTTTT
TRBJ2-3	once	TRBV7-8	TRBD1	CASSKGAGGATDTQYF	TGTGCCAGCAGCAAGGGGGCAGGGGGCGCGACAGATACGCAGTATTTT
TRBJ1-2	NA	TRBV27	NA	CASSSKPGPWVRGGYTF	TGTGCCAGCAGTTCAAAACCGGGACCGTGGGTGAGGGGTGGCTACACCTTC
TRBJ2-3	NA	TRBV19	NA	CASIGAGRDTQYF	TGTGCCAGTATCGGGGCGGGGCGAGATACGCAGTATTTT
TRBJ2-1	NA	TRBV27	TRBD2	CASSPRTSGGFDEQFF	TGTGCCAGCAGTCCCCGGACTAGCGGGGGGTTCGATGAGCAGTTCTTC
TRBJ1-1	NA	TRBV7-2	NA	CASSPTERLTNTEAFF	TGTGCCAGCAGCCCTACAGAGAGGTTGACGAACACTGAAGCTTTCTTT
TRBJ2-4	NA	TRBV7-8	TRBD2	CASSERREALPYF	TGTGCCAGCAGCGAACGGCGGGAGGCCCTCCCGTACTTC
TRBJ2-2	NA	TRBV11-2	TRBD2	CASSSQIAGPTGELFF	TGTGCCAGCAGCTCCCAAATAGCGGGGCCCACCGGGGAGCTGTTTTTT
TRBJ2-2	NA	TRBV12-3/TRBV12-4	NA	CASKTNTGELFF	TGTGCCAGCAAGACAAACACCGGGGAGCTGTTTTTT
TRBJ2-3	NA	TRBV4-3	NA	CASSQDEGIVGADTQYF	TGCGCCAGCAGCCAAGATGAGGGGATAGTGGGGGCAGATACGCAGTATTTT
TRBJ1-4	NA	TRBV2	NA	CASSAYGGEKLFF	TGTGCCAGCAGTGCCTATGGGGGGGAAAAACTGTTTTTT
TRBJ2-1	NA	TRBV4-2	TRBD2	CASSQTLAGESNEQFF	TGTGCCAGCAGCCAAACACTAGCGGGAGAATCCAATGAGCAGTTCTTC
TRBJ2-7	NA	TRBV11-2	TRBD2	CASSLSSPGLAARGYEQYF	TGTGCCAGCAGCTTGTCCTCTCCGGGACTAGCGGCCCGAGGCTACGAGCAGTACTTC
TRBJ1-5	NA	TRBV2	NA	CASRWTVNQPQHF	TGTGCCAGCAGATGGACAGTCAATCAGCCCCAGCATTTT
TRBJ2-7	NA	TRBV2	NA	CASSPDTPTLYEQYF	TGTGCCAGCAGTCCTGACACTCCCACCCTCTACGAGCAGTACTTC
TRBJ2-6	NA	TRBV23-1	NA	CASRGNSGANVLTF	TGCGCCAGCAGGGGGAACTCTGGGGCCAACGTCCTGACTTTC
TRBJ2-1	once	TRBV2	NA	CASARREGANNEQFF	TGTGCCAGCGCACGTCGGGAGGGGGCCAACAATGAGCAGTTCTTC
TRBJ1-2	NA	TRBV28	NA	CASSSSGDPVGGYTF	TGTGCCAGCAGTTCCTCGGGGGACCCCGTGGGAGGCTACACCTTC
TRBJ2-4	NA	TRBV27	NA	CASSRYPPLAKNIQYF	TGTGCCAGCAGTCGTTACCCACCCTTAGCCAAAAACATTCAGTACTTC
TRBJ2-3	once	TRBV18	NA	CASSASTDTQYF	TGTGCCAGCTCTGCGTCCACAGATACGCAGTATTTT
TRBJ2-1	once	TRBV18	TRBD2	CASRLAVNNEQFF	TGTGCCAGCCGACTAGCAGTTAACAATGAGCAGTTCTTC
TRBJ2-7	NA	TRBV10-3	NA	CAISEQTALNEQYF	TGTGCCATCAGTGAGCAGACAGCTTTAAACGAGCAGTACTTC
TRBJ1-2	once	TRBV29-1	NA	CSVDIGAGSNGYTF	TGCAGCGTTGACATCGGGGCAGGGTCGAATGGCTACACCTTC
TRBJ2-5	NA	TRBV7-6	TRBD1	CASTNDRANQETQYF	TGTGCCAGCACCAACGACAGGGCCAACCAAGAGACCCAGTACTTC
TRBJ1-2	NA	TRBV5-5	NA	CASSFLSTPHF	TGTGCCAGCAGCTTTCTTTCAACCCCCCACTTC
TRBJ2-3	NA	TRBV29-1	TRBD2	CSVGGAGRMVTDTQYF	TGCAGCGTTGGTGGAGCGGGACGTATGGTCACAGATACGCAGTATTTT
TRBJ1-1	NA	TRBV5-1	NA	CASSIVGGLNTEAFF	TGCGCCAGCAGCATCGTCGGGGGACTGAACACTGAAGCTTTCTTT
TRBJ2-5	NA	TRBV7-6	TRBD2	CASSKRRGNQETQYF	TGTGCCAGCAGCAAGAGGCGGGGGAACCAAGAGACCCAGTACTTC
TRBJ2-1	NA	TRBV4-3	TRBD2	CASSQVLAATNEQFF	TGCGCCAGCAGCCAAGTTCTAGCGGCAACCAATGAGCAGTTCTTC
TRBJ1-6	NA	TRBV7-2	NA	CASSLAGGARNSPLHF	TGTGCCAGCAGCTTAGCGGGGGGCGCAAGAAATTCACCCCTCCACTTT
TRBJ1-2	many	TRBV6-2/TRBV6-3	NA	CASSKGPGRMGYTF	TGTGCCAGCAGTAAGGGCCCGGGGAGAATGGGCTACACCTTC
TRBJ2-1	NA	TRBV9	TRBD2	CASSVEGLAGTSYNEQFF	TGTGCCAGCAGCGTAGAAGGACTAGCGGGAACCTCCTACAATGAGCAGTTCTTC
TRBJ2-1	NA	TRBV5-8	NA	CASCRDFYNEQFF	TGTGCCAGCTGCCGGGACTTTTACAATGAGCAGTTCTTC
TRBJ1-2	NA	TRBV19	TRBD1	CASSIPDRELVDGYTF	TGTGCCAGTAGTATCCCGGACAGGGAGTTGGTGGATGGCTACACCTTC
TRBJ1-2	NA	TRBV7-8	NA	CASSLVEPARGYTF	TGTGCCAGCAGCTTAGTCGAGCCCGCGAGGGGCTACACCTTC